This T cell receptor beta chain stems from a study of blood T cells in healthy people across ages. The use of a sample-barcoded 5' primer and a J-beta primer mix characterized a second PCR of about 7 to 12 cycles. TCRdb re-derived calls from the 5' RACE reads in MiXCR, one entry per CDR3 protein. Found here are roughly 1.5 million distinct CDR3 sequences, 35% to 45% of them singletons; the top ten hold about 4%. The J segment lost 6 bases and the V segment lost 0 bases, leaving 17 bases of the junction unmatched. Per the germline V gene, CDR1 is SGDLS and CDR2 is YYNGEE. There are 18 residues in the CDR3.

This receptor was taken from a woman under 30 in good health. This chain joins TRBV9 and TRBJ2-5; 7 bases fit TRBD2. What was sequenced was blood. CDR3 protein: CASSVADAGAGVMKTQYF. CDR3 bases: TGTGCCAGCAGCGTAGCTGATGCCGGGGCGGGGGTGATGAAGACCCAGTACTTC.